These 32 T cell receptor beta chains were sequenced from one sample in a study of Ad26.COV2.S vaccination and SARS-CoV-2 variants. Treatment specified: some 19 received Ad26.COV2.S at low or high dose, single or two shots; about 5 received placebo; per-sample allocation not given. The investigators took samples on day 63 after the first vaccine or placebo injection. Using immunoSEQ multiplex PCR, the repertoire was profiled, and TCRdb retains in-frame clones only, with some absent. The sample lists a few hundred thousand clones, around 86% occurring once. This specimen was peripheral blood, taken in a trial of Ad26.COV2.S vaccine versus placebo. These receptors came from a person between 18 and 60 years old who received the Ad26.COV2.S COVID-19 vaccine or a placebo.

J is TRBJ2-1 and V is TRBV9, with 15 bases that match TRBD2. Looked up from germline, CDR1 is SGDLS and CDR2 is YYNGEE. This CDR3 has 18 residues. The V gene end was trimmed by 4 bases and the J gene end by 1 base; junction bases not matched to a gene: 6. The CDR3 protein is CASSPPGLAGGSYNEQFF. The CDR3 nucleotides are TGTGCCAGCAGCCCCCCGGGACTAGCGGGGGGATCCTACAATGAGCAGTTCTTC.

The chain joins TRBV6-6 to TRBJ1-5, with TRBD1 as a possible D gene (6 bases). The CDR3 runs 16 residues. Germline loops: CDR1 MNHNY, CDR2 SVGAGI (reference sequence). V was clipped by 6 bases and J by 11 bases, with 26 bases between them. The CDR3 DNA reads TGTGCCAGCAGAGAGAAGGGGCAGGGGCCCTGGGGGGCCCAGCATTTT. The encoded protein is CASREKGQGPWGAQHF.

The chain links TRBV9 to TRBJ2-1, with D perhaps TRBD2 (6 bases). CDR3 length: 15 residues. The germline V gene encodes CDR1 SGDLS and CDR2 YYNGEE. Trimming took off 5 bases at V and 1 base at J, with 13 bases between the two ends. The CDR3 DNA reads as TGTGCCAGCAGAGTCGGGGACTCGTCCTACAATGAGCAGTTCTTC. It yields the protein CASRVGDSSYNEQFF.

This clone showed up just a few times. This sample also contains other DNA sequences that code for the same CDR3. V is TRBV5-1 and J is TRBJ1-5, with TRBD1 identical over 7 bases. V lost 4 bases and J lost 2; bases outside the gene matches: 3. The germline V gene encodes CDR1 SGHRS and CDR2 YFSETQ. The CDR3 is 14 amino acids. This CDR3 reads CASSPGQGNQPQHF. The DNA of the CDR3 is TGCGCCAGCAGCCCCGGACAGGGCAATCAGCCCCAGCATTTT.

A single count supports this clone. The same CDR3 arises from other DNA sequences in this sample as well. The J gene is TRBJ2-3, the V gene TRBV5-4; D uncertain. V was cut by 0 bases and J by 4 bases, with 3 bases left in between. Germline lookup yields CDR1 SGHNT and CDR2 YYREEE (reference sequence). The CDR3 totals 12 residues. CDR3 nucleotides: TGTGCCAGCAGCTTGGCGGCAGATACGCAGTATTTT. The encoded protein is CASSLAADTQYF.

This clone was observed a single time. The chain uses TRBV6-2 or TRBV6-3 and TRBJ2-2, with D possibly TRBD2 on 6 matching bases. The CDR3 has 16 amino acids. The germline CDR1 and CDR2 sequences are MNHEY and SVGEGT. Trimming removed 2 bases at V and 4 bases at J, with 14 bases between. The chain's CDR3 is CASSYPGERITGELFF. The CDR3 coding sequence is TGTGCCAGCAGTTACCCGGGGGAGCGGATCACCGGGGAGCTGTTTTTT.

This clone was seen just once. The CDR3 loop is CASSYSYGELFF. The CDR3 DNA is TGCGCCAGCAGCTACTCCTACGGGGAGCTGTTTTTT. This chain connects TRBV5-1 to TRBJ2-2; D gene unclear. V was pared by 3 bases and J by 7 bases, with 7 bases between. The length of the CDR3 is 12 residues. Looked up from germline, CDR1 is SGHRS and CDR2 is YFSETQ.

This chain connects TRBV2 to TRBJ1-1; no reliable D call. V gave up 4 bases and J gave up 4 bases, with 13 bases separating them. Looked up from germline, CDR1 is SNHLY and CDR2 is FYNNEI. The CDR3 runs 14 residues. This CDR3 is CASSVSGIGTEAFF. The CDR3 DNA follows: TGTGCCAGCAGTGTCTCGGGGATTGGCACTGAAGCTTTCTTT. Filled out from reference TRBV2 and TRBJ1-1, the complete variable domain reads EPEVTQTPSHQVTQMGQEVILRCVPISNHLYFYWYRQILGQKVEFLVSFYNNEISEKSEIFDDQFSVERPDGSNFTLKIRSTKLEDSAMYFCASSVSGIGTEAFFGQGTRLTVV.

CDR3 protein: CASRVHNEQFF. The DNA of the CDR3 is TGCGCCAGCAGGGTTCACAATGAGCAGTTCTTC. This rearrangement joins TRBV5-1 to TRBJ2-1, with D uncertain. V was pared by 5 bases and J by 5 bases, with 5 bases between. CDR1 and CDR2 (germline): SGHRS, YFSETQ. The CDR3 extends over 11 amino acids.

The V gene is TRBV5-1, the J gene TRBJ2-2; D not certain. The CDR3 has 16 residues. Trimming left V 3 bases short and J 0 bases short, with 12 bases between. Germline CDR1 and CDR2: SGHRS and YFSETQ. The CDR3 region is CASSSGGISNTGELFF. In DNA form, the CDR3 reads TGCGCCAGCAGCTCGGGCGGCATTTCGAACACCGGGGAGCTGTTTTTT.

This chain links TRBV19 with TRBJ1-2; TRBD1 might be the D (5 bases). In germline, CDR1 is LNHDA, CDR2 SQIVND (reference sequence). CDR3 length: 13 amino acids. Between the trimmed V and J ends, which lost 1 base and 5 bases, there was a span of 8 bases. The CDR3 sequence: CASSIGRVYGYTF. The CDR3 coding sequence is TGTGCCAGTAGTATAGGCAGGGTGTATGGCTACACCTTC.

The V gene is TRBV5-1, the J gene TRBJ1-6; no clear D. The CDR3 has 16 amino acids. Between the trimmed V and J ends, which lost 0 bases and 0 bases, there was a span of 7 bases. Per germline, CDR1 SGHRS and CDR2 YFSETQ. CDR3 sequence: CASSLAWSSYNSPLHF. CDR3 DNA: TGCGCCAGCAGCTTGGCTTGGAGCTCCTATAATTCACCCCTCCACTTT. Full variable domain (remainder filled in from reference TRBV5-1 and TRBJ1-6): KAGVTQTPRYLIKTRGQQVTLSCSPISGHRSVSWYQQTPGQGLQFLFEYFSETQRNKGNFPGRFSGRQFSNSRSEMNVSTLELGDSALYLCASSLAWSSYNSPLHFGNGTRLTVT.

This clone appeared a single time. The J gene is TRBJ1-5, the V gene TRBV6-2 or TRBV6-3; no definite D call. Germline CDR1 is MNHEY and CDR2 is SVGEGT. The CDR3 length is 15 residues. With 0 bases removed from V and 3 bases from J, the gap between germline ends came to 9 bases. CDR3 sequence reads: CASSYSAGFNQPQHF. CDR3 sequence (DNA): TGTGCCAGCAGTTACTCGGCAGGCTTCAATCAGCCCCAGCATTTT.

The chain links TRBV7-9 to TRBJ2-1, with D perhaps matching TRBD2 (6 bases). CDR1 SEHNR and CDR2 FQNEAQ come from the germline V gene (reference sequence). The CDR3 consists of 14 residues. Between the trimmed V and J ends, which lost 7 bases and 6 bases, there was a span of 16 bases. The CDR3 protein is CASIDGGRRNEQFF. The CDR3, as DNA: TGTGCCAGCATAGACGGGGGTCGTCGCAATGAGCAGTTCTTC.

The genes are TRBV5-1 and TRBJ2-1; 10 nucleotides align to TRBD2. The CDR3 consists of 15 residues. Germline trimming cut 0 bases from V and 8 bases from J; bases unmatched to any gene: 5. Germline assignment: CDR1 SGHRS and CDR2 YFSETQ. In DNA form, the CDR3 reads TGCGCCAGCAGCTTGGCCAGCGGGGGGGTCGATGAGCAGTTCTTC. Protein sequence: CASSLASGGVDEQFF.

The chain carries TRBV7-9 and TRBJ1-5, with D uncertain. Looked up from germline, CDR1 is SEHNR and CDR2 is FQNEAQ (reference sequence). V lost 5 bases to trimming and J lost 6 bases, with 17 bases between them. The CDR3 length is 15 residues. CDR3 nucleotide sequence: TGTGCCAGCAGCCCGGGCCCGGGTTTAGGTCAGCCCCAGCATTTT. The encoded protein is CASSPGPGLGQPQHF. Full variable domain (rest looked up from reference TRBV7-9 and TRBJ1-5): DTGVSQNPRHKITKRGQNVTFRCDPISEHNRLYWYRQTLGQGPEFLTYFQNEAQLEKSRLLSDRFSAERPKGSFSTLEIQRTEQGDSAMYLCASSPGPGLGQPQHFGDGTRLSIL.

V and J are TRBV11-2 and TRBJ2-2; weak D call: TRBD1 (6 bases). Germline V gives CDR1 SGHAT, CDR2 FQNNGV. The V end lost 5 bases, the J end lost 3 bases, and 13 bases lay between the germline ends. The CDR3 is 15 amino acids. The CDR3 is CASSKGGRYTGELFF. The CDR3 nucleotides are TGTGCCAGCAGCAAAGGGGGTAGATACACCGGGGAGCTGTTTTTT. Drawing the rest from reference TRBV11-2 and TRBJ2-2, the complete variable domain is EAGVAQSPRYKIIEKRQSVAFWCNPISGHATLYWYQQILGQGPKLLIQFQNNGVVDDSQLPKDRFSAERLKGVDSTLKIQPAKLEDSAVYLCASSKGGRYTGELFFGEGSRLTVL.

The chain carries TRBV9 and TRBJ2-5, with 8 nucleotides matching TRBD1. V was clipped by 3 bases and J by 1 base; unmatched bases: 5. CDR1 SGDLS and CDR2 YYNGEE come from the germline V gene. The CDR3 contains 15 residues. Written as DNA, the CDR3 is TGTGCCAGCAGCGCAGACAGGGGAGGCCAAGAGACCCAGTACTTC. This codes for CASSADRGGQETQYF.

This clone was seen a handful of times. This rearrangement joins TRBV4-1 to TRBJ1-2; D perhaps matches TRBD1 (5 bases). The V gene lost 2 bases and the J gene lost 5 bases, with 12 bases spanning the gap. In germline, CDR1 is MGHRA, CDR2 YSYEKL. The CDR3 runs 14 residues. The CDR3 region has the DNA TGCGCCAGCAGCCAACCGACAGAAATTTATGGCTACACCTTC. Protein: CASSQPTEIYGYTF.

The chain couples TRBV6-5 to TRBJ2-2, with 7 bases fitting TRBD1. CDR3 length: 15 residues. Germline CDR1 MNHEY, CDR2 SVGAGI. J gave up 7 bases and V 5 bases, and 10 bases lay outside the gene matches. The CDR3 nucleotides are TGTGCCAGCAGTCAAATAGGACAGGTGGACGGGGAGCTGTTTTTT. Translating gives CASSQIGQVDGELFF.

In its sample, this clone was seen once. V usage is TRBV29-1 and J usage is TRBJ1-4; D ambiguous. The CDR3 is 13 amino acids. Looked up from germline, CDR1 is SQVTM and CDR2 is ANQGSEA. Trimming removed 6 bases from V and 2 bases from J, with 10 bases in between. This chain's CDR3 is CSVLRGTNEKLFF. The CDR3 DNA sequence: TGCAGCGTCCTACGTGGGACTAATGAAAAACTGTTTTTT.

The chain links TRBV7-9 to TRBJ2-7, with 8 bases matching TRBD2. V lost 3 bases and J lost 0; bases outside the gene matches: 13. The CDR3 contains 18 residues. Germline V CDR1 and CDR2: SEHNR, FQNEAQ (reference sequence). The CDR3 is CASSFSILGGGLSYEQYF. The CDR3 nucleotides read TGTGCCAGCAGCTTCAGCATCCTTGGCGGGGGGCTCTCCTACGAGCAGTACTTC. Filled out from reference TRBV7-9 and TRBJ2-7, the complete variable domain reads DTGVSQNPRHKITKRGQNVTFRCDPISEHNRLYWYRQTLGQGPEFLTYFQNEAQLEKSRLLSDRFSAERPKGSFSTLEIQRTEQGDSAMYLCASSFSILGGGLSYEQYFGPGTRLTVT.

V usage is TRBV2 and J usage is TRBJ1-2; D is undetermined. The germline V gene encodes CDR1 SNHLY and CDR2 FYNNEI. V lost 5 bases, J lost 4 bases, and 11 bases lay in between. The CDR3 totals 13 residues. The CDR3 DNA reads as TGTGCCAGCAGTCCCTCAGCTTCCTATGGCTACACCTTC. Translation: CASSPSASYGYTF.

The chain combines TRBV5-6 with TRBJ1-2; maybe TRBD1 (5 bases). The V gene lost 4 bases and the J gene lost 3 bases, with 16 bases spanning the gap. Germline V gene sequence: CDR1 SGHDT, CDR2 YYEEEE. CDR3 length: 15 amino acids. The CDR3 sequence is CASSQGLGADYGYTF. The DNA of the CDR3 is TGTGCCAGCAGCCAAGGATTAGGGGCCGACTATGGCTACACCTTC. Using reference TRBV5-6 and TRBJ1-2 for the parts outside the CDR3, the full variable domain is DAGVTQSPTHLIKTRGQQVTLRCSPKSGHDTVSWYQQALGQGPQFIFQYYEEEERQRGNFPDRFSGHQFPNYSSELNVNALLLGDSALYLCASSQGLGADYGYTFGSGTRLTVV.

The chain employs TRBV3-1 (or the pseudogene TRBV3-2) and TRBJ1-1; D remains unclear. Germline V gene sequence: CDR1 LGHDT, CDR2 YNNKEL (reference sequence). Trimming removed 8 bases at V and 3 bases at J, with 13 bases between. The CDR3 contains 13 residues. The CDR3 DNA is TGTGCCAGCCGGCTGAACCGGGACACTGAAGCTTTCTTT. Translation gives CASRLNRDTEAFF.

The CDR3 region has the DNA TGCGCCAGCAGCTTGTTTGGGGAAGGCGACACTGAAGCTTTCTTT. This translates into CASSLFGEGDTEAFF. The chain links TRBV5-1 to TRBJ1-1; D unclear. V was cut by 1 base and J by 3 bases, with 13 bases left in between. The CDR3 is 15 residues long. CDR1 is SGHRS and CDR2 is YFSETQ in the germline V gene.

The chain recombines TRBV6-5 with TRBJ2-5; tentatively, D is TRBD1 (5 bases). This CDR3 spans 15 amino acids. The germline CDR1 and CDR2 sequences are MNHEY and SVGAGI. Between the trimmed V and J ends, which lost 6 bases and 2 bases, there was a span of 16 bases. The CDR3 region is CASRPNRSRQETQYF. Here the CDR3 DNA reads TGTGCCAGCAGGCCCAACAGGAGCCGACAAGAGACCCAGTACTTC.

The chain joins TRBV30 to TRBJ2-2; the D gene is possibly TRBD1 (5 bases). Trimming left V 2 bases short and J 5 bases short, with 12 bases between. The CDR3 has 14 amino acids. Germline V gene data show CDR1 as GTSNPN and CDR2 as SVGIG (reference sequence). The CDR3 region is CAWSIGRVTGELFF. In DNA form, the CDR3 reads TGTGCCTGGAGTATCGGCAGGGTAACCGGGGAGCTGTTTTTT.

The chain employs TRBV5-4 and TRBJ1-4, with 7 bases that match TRBD1. CDR1 is SGHNT and CDR2 is YYREEE in the germline V gene (reference sequence). The ends lost 0 bases at V and 0 bases at J; junction bases unmatched: 11. The CDR3 has 19 amino acids. The CDR3 reads CASSLGIPGQITTNEKLFF. The DNA of the CDR3 is TGTGCCAGCAGCTTGGGTATACCGGGACAGATAACAACTAATGAAAAACTGTTTTTT.

The chain links TRBV3-1 (or the pseudogene TRBV3-2) to TRBJ2-5, with 9 nucleotides matching TRBD2. The CDR3 consists of 16 residues. CDR1 is LGHDT, CDR2 YNNKEL, per germline (reference sequence). The junction had 10 bases not matched to a gene; V was cut back by 7 bases and J by 1 base. The CDR3 loop reads CASMVGSGGTQETQYF. CDR3 DNA: TGTGCCAGCATGGTAGGAAGCGGGGGGACCCAAGAGACCCAGTACTTC.

The gene calls are TRBV7-2 and TRBJ2-3, with 7 bases lining up with TRBD2. The ends lost 1 base at V and 5 bases at J; junction bases unmatched: 9. CDR1 is SGHTA and CDR2 is FQGNSA in the germline V gene. CDR3 length: 16 residues. CDR3 in amino acids: CASSLVVAGEIDTQYF. The DNA of the CDR3 is TGTGCCAGCAGCTTAGTGGTGGCGGGGGAGATAGATACGCAGTATTTT.

The chain couples TRBV10-3 to TRBJ2-7; possibly TRBD1 for D (6 bases). The CDR3 sequence is 13 residues long. The ends were cut back, 5 bases at V and 5 bases at J, with 13 bases in the middle. Germline CDR1 ENHRY, CDR2 SYGVKD. DNA of the CDR3: TGTGCCATCAGTATGGACAGTCCCAACGAGCAGTACTTC. It encodes CAISMDSPNEQYF.